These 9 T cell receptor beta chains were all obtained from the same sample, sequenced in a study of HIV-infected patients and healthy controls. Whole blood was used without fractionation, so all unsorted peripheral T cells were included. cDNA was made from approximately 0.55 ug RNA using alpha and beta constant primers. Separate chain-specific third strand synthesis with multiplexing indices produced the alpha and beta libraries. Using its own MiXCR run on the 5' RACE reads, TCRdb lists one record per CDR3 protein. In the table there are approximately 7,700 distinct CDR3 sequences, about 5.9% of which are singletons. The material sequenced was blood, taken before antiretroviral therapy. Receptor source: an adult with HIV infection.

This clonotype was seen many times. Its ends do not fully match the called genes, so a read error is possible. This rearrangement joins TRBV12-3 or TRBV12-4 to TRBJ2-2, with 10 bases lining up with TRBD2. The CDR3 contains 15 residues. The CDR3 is CASSVAGGNTGELFF. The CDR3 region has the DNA TGTGCCAGCAGTGTAGCGGGGGGGAACACCGGGGAGCTGTTTTTT.

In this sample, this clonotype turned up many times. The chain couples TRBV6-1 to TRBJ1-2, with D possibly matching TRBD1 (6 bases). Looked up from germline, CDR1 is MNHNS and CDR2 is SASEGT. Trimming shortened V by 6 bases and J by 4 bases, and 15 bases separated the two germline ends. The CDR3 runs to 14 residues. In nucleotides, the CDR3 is TGTGCCAGCAGGGACGGCCAGGGGCCCTATGGCTACACCTTC. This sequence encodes CASRDGQGPYGYTF.

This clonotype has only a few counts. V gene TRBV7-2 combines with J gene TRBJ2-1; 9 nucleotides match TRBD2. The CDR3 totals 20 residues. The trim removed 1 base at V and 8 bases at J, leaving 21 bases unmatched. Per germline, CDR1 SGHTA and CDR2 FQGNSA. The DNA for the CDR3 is TGTGCCAGCAGCTTAGTGGGTCGAGCCATGACTAGCGGCCTGATGGATGAGCAGTTCTTC. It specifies CASSLVGRAMTSGLMDEQFF.

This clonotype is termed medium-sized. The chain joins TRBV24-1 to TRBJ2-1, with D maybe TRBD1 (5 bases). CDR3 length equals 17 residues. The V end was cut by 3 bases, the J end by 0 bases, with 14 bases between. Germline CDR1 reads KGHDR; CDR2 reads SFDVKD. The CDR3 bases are TGTGCCACCAGTGATCGTGACAGAGCTAGCTCCTACAATGAGCAGTTCTTC. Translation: CATSDRDRASSYNEQFF.

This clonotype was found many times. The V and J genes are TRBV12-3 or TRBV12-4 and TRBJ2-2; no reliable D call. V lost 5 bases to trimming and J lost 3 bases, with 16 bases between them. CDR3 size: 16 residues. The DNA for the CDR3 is TGTGCCAGCAGTCTCCTTAGTCCGCAACACACCGGGGAGCTGTTTTTT. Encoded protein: CASSLLSPQHTGELFF.

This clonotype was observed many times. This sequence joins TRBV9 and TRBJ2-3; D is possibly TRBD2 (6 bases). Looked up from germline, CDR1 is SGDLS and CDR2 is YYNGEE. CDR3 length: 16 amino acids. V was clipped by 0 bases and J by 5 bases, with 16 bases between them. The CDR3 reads CASSVGAPGVGDTQYF. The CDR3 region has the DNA TGTGCCAGCAGCGTAGGAGCCCCGGGGGTCGGAGATACGCAGTATTTT.

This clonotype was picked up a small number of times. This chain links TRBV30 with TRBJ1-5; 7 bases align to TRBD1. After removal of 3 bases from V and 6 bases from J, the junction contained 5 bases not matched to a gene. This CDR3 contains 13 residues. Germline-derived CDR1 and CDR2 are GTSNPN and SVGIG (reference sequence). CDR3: CAWSQGGPQPQHF. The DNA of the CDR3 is TGTGCCTGGAGCCAGGGGGGGCCTCAGCCCCAGCATTTT.

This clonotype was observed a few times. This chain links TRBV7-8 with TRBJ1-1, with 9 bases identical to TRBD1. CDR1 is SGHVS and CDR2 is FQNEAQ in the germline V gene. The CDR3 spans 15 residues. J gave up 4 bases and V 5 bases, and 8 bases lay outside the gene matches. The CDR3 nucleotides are TGTGCCAGCAGCAAAACAGGGGGCTGGGGCACTGAAGCTTTCTTT. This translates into CASSKTGGWGTEAFF.

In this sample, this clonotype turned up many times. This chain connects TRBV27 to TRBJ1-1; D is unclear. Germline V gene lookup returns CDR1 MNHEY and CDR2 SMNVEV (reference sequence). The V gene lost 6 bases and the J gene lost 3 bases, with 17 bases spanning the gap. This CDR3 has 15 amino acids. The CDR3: CASREDGGIHTEAFF. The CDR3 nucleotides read TGTGCCAGCAGGGAGGACGGTGGCATCCACACTGAAGCTTTCTTT.